This TCR beta chain appears in the sequencing data of a study of monozygotic twins with inflammatory bowel disease. Germline assignment: CDR1 DFQATT and CDR2 SNEGSKA (reference sequence). The CDR3 length is 14 residues. TCRdb derives one entry per CDR3 protein from the 5' RACE reads, leaving out DNA. This sample's clone table lists some 150,000 distinct CDR3 sequences. The chain carries TRBV20-1 and TRBJ1-6; the D call of TRBD1 rests on TCRdb alone, since no DNA is present to check it. The sample comprised blood. The receptor's source is a human donor with ulcerative colitis or Crohn's disease, or a healthy co-twin of an affected twin (not recorded which). The CDR3 loop reads CSATKGEGSSPLHF.